These 32 T cell receptor beta chains were sequenced from one sample in a study of blood T cell repertoires in COVID-19. The table came from immunoSEQ multiplex PCR; TCRdb's copy has only in-frame clones and leaves some out. The sample records over 75,000 clones, 80% to 90% being singletons. The specimen sequenced was peripheral blood. These receptors all come from a woman between 45 and 60 years old with acute or convalescent COVID-19.

The chain recombines TRBV6-5 with TRBJ2-5; a weak D match, TRBD1 (7 bases). Germline V gene lookup returns CDR1 MNHEY and CDR2 SVGAGI. The CDR3 consists of 14 residues. The V end was cut by 6 bases, the J end by 5 bases, with 16 bases between. The chain's CDR3 is CASSLQGTGETQYF. DNA of the CDR3: TGTGCCAGCAGCCTACAGGGGACTGGGGAGACCCAGTACTTC.

The chain links TRBV4-3 to TRBJ1-4; D may be TRBD1 (5 bases). V lost 0 bases to trimming and J lost 2 bases, with 10 bases between them. Germline V gene lookup returns CDR1 LGHNA and CDR2 YSLEER. The CDR3 loop spans 16 amino acids. This chain's CDR3 is CASSQDGRVTNEKLFF. The CDR3 region has the DNA TGCGCCAGCAGCCAAGATGGCAGGGTTACTAATGAAAAACTGTTTTTT.

The V and J genes are TRBV3-1 (or the pseudogene TRBV3-2) and TRBJ1-1; D might be TRBD1 (5 bases). The V end lost 1 base, the J end lost 1 base, and 10 bases lay between the germline ends. Germline CDR1 LGHDT, CDR2 YNNKEL (reference sequence). CDR3 size: 15 residues. CDR3 DNA: TGTGCCAGCAGCCAAGGTAGGCAGGGGAACACTGAAGCTTTCTTT. It translates to CASSQGRQGNTEAFF.

Only one count was recorded for this clone. The V gene is TRBV6-2 or TRBV6-3, the J gene TRBJ1-6; possible D gene TRBD1, 6 bases. V gave up 2 bases and J gave up 7 bases, with 6 bases separating them. CDR1 and CDR2 (germline): MNHEY, SVGEGT. The CDR3 covers 13 residues. CDR3 bases: TGTGCCAGCAGTTACGGGACAAATTCACCCCTCCACTTT. Amino acid sequence: CASSYGTNSPLHF.

This clone was seen more than once but under ten times. V is TRBV12-3 or TRBV12-4 and J is TRBJ1-2; D is unresolved. The CDR3 runs 13 residues. V shed 3 bases and J shed 8 bases, with 13 bases lying between them. CDR3 region: CASSLRGLEGYTF. The DNA of the CDR3 is TGTGCCAGCAGTTTGCGGGGTTTGGAGGGCTACACCTTC.

The chain carries TRBV11-1 and TRBJ1-1; D is possibly TRBD1 (5 bases). The CDR3 totals 15 residues. V lost 1 base and J 6 bases, leaving 15 bases between the germline ends. Germline CDR1 is SGHAT and CDR2 is FQDESV (reference sequence). The chain's CDR3 is CASSLVLGDFSEAFF. CDR3 sequence (DNA): TGTGCCAGCAGCTTAGTGCTAGGGGATTTCTCTGAAGCTTTCTTT.

The chain links TRBV10-3 to TRBJ1-5; 8 nucleotides line up with TRBD1. CDR3 length equals 16 residues. Germline V gene data show CDR1 as ENHRY and CDR2 as SYGVKD. V trimming: 6 bases; J trimming: 1 base; junction bases outside the gene matches: 8. The CDR3 DNA is TGTGCCATCAGCGCGCAACGGACAGGGAGCAATCAGCCCCAGCATTTT. Translation gives CAISAQRTGSNQPQHF.

V gene TRBV18 combines with J gene TRBJ2-7, with D possibly TRBD2 on 7 matching bases. CDR3 length: 15 amino acids. Germline assignment: CDR1 KGHSH and CDR2 LQKENI. The V end lost 0 bases, the J end lost 4 bases, and 13 bases lay between the germline ends. CDR3 DNA sequence: TGTGCCAGCTCACCACCGGGGGGGGCCACATACGAGCAGTACTTC. Protein: CASSPPGGATYEQYF.

The V gene is TRBV14, the J gene TRBJ1-1, with D perhaps TRBD1 (5 bases). Deletions cut 5 bases from V and 0 bases from J, with 7 bases between. Germline CDR1 is SGHDN and CDR2 is FVKESK. This CDR3 has 13 residues. DNA of the CDR3: TGTGCCAGCAGCAGACAGTTGAACACTGAAGCTTTCTTT. It encodes CASSRQLNTEAFF.

The chain combines TRBV5-5 with TRBJ1-2; tentatively, D is TRBD1 (5 bases). CDR1 SGHKS and CDR2 YYEKEE come from the germline V gene (reference sequence). Trimming stripped 0 bases from V and 4 bases from J, with 25 bases between. This CDR3 spans 19 amino acids. CDR3 nucleotides: TGTGCCAGCAGCTTGGAAGACAGATTATGGGCGGTTTCTCTCTATGGCTACACCTTC. Translation gives CASSLEDRLWAVSLYGYTF.

The chain combines TRBV6-6 with TRBJ2-7, with 11 bases lining up with TRBD2. Germline V gene data show CDR1 as MNHNY and CDR2 as SVGAGI (reference sequence). This CDR3 is 17 amino acids long. J gave up 2 bases and V 5 bases, and 11 bases lay outside the gene matches. The CDR3 loop reads CASSRASGTSGAYEQYF. The CDR3 nucleotides are TGTGCCAGCAGTCGAGCTTCCGGGACTAGCGGAGCCTACGAGCAGTACTTC.

The chain recombines TRBV2 with TRBJ1-4; TRBD1 matches 12 bases. Germline CDR1 reads SNHLY; CDR2 reads FYNNEI. V shed 4 bases and J 0 bases; nucleotides not matched to a gene: 6. This CDR3 comprises 18 residues. The CDR3 protein is CASSGDRGRGATNEKLFF. CDR3 nucleotide sequence: TGTGCCAGCAGTGGGGACAGGGGGCGCGGGGCAACTAATGAAAAACTGTTTTTT.

This sequence joins TRBV27 and TRBJ2-7; D is ambiguous. Germline V gives CDR1 MNHEY, CDR2 SMNVEV (reference sequence). The CDR3 is 13 amino acids. V lost 2 bases and J 3 bases, leaving 8 bases between the germline ends. CDR3 sequence reads: CASSLDEFYEQYF. The DNA of the CDR3 is TGTGCCAGCAGTTTAGATGAGTTCTACGAGCAGTACTTC.

This sequence joins TRBV18 and TRBJ1-3; D perhaps matches TRBD1 (5 bases). The CDR3 consists of 16 residues. The germline CDR1 and CDR2 sequences are KGHSH and LQKENI. V shed 1 base and J shed 0 bases, with 10 bases lying between them. This CDR3 is CASSPLQGNSGNTIYF. The CDR3 DNA is TGTGCCAGCTCACCACTCCAGGGAAACTCTGGAAACACCATATATTTT.

This clone has only a few counts. The V call is TRBV7-9, the J call TRBJ1-4; 11 bases fit TRBD1. This CDR3 has 18 residues. Germline V gene sequence: CDR1 SEHNR, CDR2 FQNEAQ (reference sequence). J lost 2 bases, V lost 5 bases, and 10 bases had no gene match. The CDR3 spells CASSRGTGGTGTNEKLFF. CDR3 coding DNA: TGTGCCAGCAGCCGTGGGACAGGGGGGACGGGGACTAATGAAAAACTGTTTTTT.

The gene calls are TRBV6-5 and TRBJ1-4, with no clear D. V dropped 8 bases and J dropped 3 bases, with 13 bases sitting between them. This CDR3 is 14 amino acids long. Germline V gene lookup returns CDR1 MNHEY and CDR2 SVGAGI. CDR3 DNA: TGTGCCAGCCGCGAGGATTTAGCTAATGAAAAACTGTTTTTT. Encoded protein: CASREDLANEKLFF.

This rearrangement joins TRBV13 to TRBJ1-1; the match to TRBD1 covers 9 bases. This CDR3 region has 15 residues. With 5 bases clipped from V and 6 bases from J, the junction kept 10 bases outside the gene matches. Germline assignment: CDR1 PRHDT and CDR2 FYEKMQ (reference sequence). CDR3 sequence (DNA): TGTGCCAGCAGCGCTGAACCGGGACAGGGTGCTGAAGCTTTCTTT. It yields the protein CASSAEPGQGAEAFF.

By its share, this clone is medium-sized. The chain recombines TRBV7-7 with TRBJ2-1, with 7 bases lining up with TRBD1. V dropped 8 bases and J dropped 1; count of bases not matched to a gene: 8. The CDR3 consists of 15 residues. From germline, CDR1 is SSHAT and CDR2 FNYEAQ (reference sequence). The CDR3 DNA is TGTGCCAGCCCCGAGGGGGCAGAGTCCTACAATGAGCAGTTCTTC. Translation: CASPEGAESYNEQFF.

The chain is built from TRBV6-2 or TRBV6-3 and TRBJ2-7; a weak D match, TRBD2 (6 bases). The CDR3 is 16 residues long. The ends were cut back, 3 bases at V and 0 bases at J, with 15 bases in the middle. Germline V gene lookup returns CDR1 MNHEY and CDR2 SVGEGT. CDR3 sequence (DNA): TGTGCCAGCAGTTATCGGCTAGCGCCAAACTCCTACGAGCAGTACTTC. It encodes CASSYRLAPNSYEQYF.

The gene calls are TRBV19 and TRBJ1-6; D gene ambiguous. Between the trimmed V and J ends, which lost 7 bases and 7 bases, there was a span of 14 bases. This CDR3 is 14 amino acids long. Per germline, CDR1 LNHDA and CDR2 SQIVND (reference sequence). The CDR3 is CASTPDGRNSPLHF. The CDR3 DNA is TGTGCCAGTACCCCCGACGGGAGAAATTCACCCCTCCACTTT. Filled out from reference TRBV19 and TRBJ1-6, the complete variable domain reads DGGITQSPKYLFRKEGQNVTLSCEQNLNHDAMYWYRQDPGQGLRLIYYSQIVNDFQKGDIAEGYSVSREKKESFPLTVTSAQKNPTAFYLCASTPDGRNSPLHFGNGTRLTVT.

The gene calls are TRBV19 and TRBJ1-2; no clear D gene. The CDR3 is 13 amino acids. V lost 5 bases and J lost 8, with 15 bases in between. Germline V gives CDR1 LNHDA, CDR2 SQIVND (reference sequence). In nucleotides, the CDR3 is TGTGCCAGTAGTCCCAGTCGGAGGGAGGGCTACACCTTC. Its protein product is CASSPSRREGYTF.

The CDR3 DNA reads TGTGCCAGCAGTCCTGGGGAGGGACTAGCGGGTTTAGATACGCAGTATTTT. It translates to CASSPGEGLAGLDTQYF. The rearrangement uses TRBV27 and TRBJ2-3; 12 bases agree with TRBD2. The germline gives CDR1 MNHEY, CDR2 SMNVEV (reference sequence). The CDR3 is 17 amino acids. V shed 5 bases, J shed 5 bases, and the junction held 11 bases outside the gene matches.

V usage is TRBV6-2 or TRBV6-3 and J usage is TRBJ2-3; 15 positions match TRBD2. From germline, CDR1 is MNHEY and CDR2 SVGEGT. V gave up 6 bases and J gave up 4 bases; unmatched junction bases: 8. The CDR3 runs to 17 residues. The CDR3 DNA is TGTGCCAGCAGCCTCGGGACTAGCGGGAGGTTCGCAGATACGCAGTATTTT. Its translation is CASSLGTSGRFADTQYF.

The chain couples TRBV5-4 to TRBJ2-1, with a weak D call TRBD2 (5 bases). This CDR3 has 15 amino acids. Looked up from germline, CDR1 is SGHNT and CDR2 is YYREEE (reference sequence). Trimming cost V 0 bases and J 0 bases, with 7 bases left between them. CDR3 residues: CASSLDGSSYNEQFF. DNA of the CDR3: TGTGCCAGCAGCTTGGATGGGAGCTCCTACAATGAGCAGTTCTTC.

On this clone itself: Other DNA sequences in this specimen translate into the identical CDR3. V usage is TRBV7-6 and J usage is TRBJ2-7, with D perhaps matching TRBD1 (6 bases). CDR1 and CDR2 (germline): SGHVS, FNYEAQ. This CDR3 region has 15 residues. V was shortened by 5 bases and J by 3 bases, with 17 bases between the two germline ends. The DNA of the CDR3 is TGTGCCAGCAGCCTGAAACCGGGACAAAACTACGAGCAGTACTTC. Its translation is CASSLKPGQNYEQYF.

V is TRBV12-3 or TRBV12-4 and J is TRBJ2-3, with D unresolved. V lost 8 bases to trimming and J lost 5 bases, with 14 bases between them. This CDR3 has 13 amino acids. This CDR3 reads CASSSLGRDTQYF. The CDR3, as DNA: TGTGCCAGCTCCTCCCTAGGCAGAGATACGCAGTATTTT.

This clone has only one observation. The V and J genes are TRBV29-1 and TRBJ2-5, with D perhaps TRBD2 (5 bases). The CDR3 runs 12 residues. V dropped 4 bases and J dropped 7 bases, with 13 bases sitting between them. Germline CDR1 is SQVTM and CDR2 is ANQGSEA. In DNA, the CDR3 is TGCAGCGTTGTGGTTGCCGAGGGGACCCAGTACTTC. Translated: CSVVVAEGTQYF.

This chain connects TRBV29-1 to TRBJ2-3; weak D call: TRBD1 (6 bases). This CDR3 has 12 amino acids. Germline assignment: CDR1 SQVTM and CDR2 ANQGSEA. V lost 5 bases to trimming and J lost 5 bases, with 11 bases between them. In DNA form, the CDR3 reads TGCAGCGTTCCAGGGGTGAAAGATACGCAGTATTTT. Translation: CSVPGVKDTQYF.

As DNA, the CDR3 is TGTGCCAGCAGCGCACAGATGGGGGGGTATAATTCACCCCTCCACTTT. This encodes CASSAQMGGYNSPLHF. V is TRBV9 and J is TRBJ1-6, with D possibly TRBD1 on 5 matching bases. Germline V gene sequence: CDR1 SGDLS, CDR2 YYNGEE. The CDR3 extends over 16 amino acids. V lost 3 bases and J lost 4, with 14 bases in between.

V usage is TRBV6-2 or TRBV6-3 and J usage is TRBJ2-7, with D unresolved. CDR1 is MNHEY and CDR2 is SVGEGT in the germline V gene. V lost 2 bases to trimming and J lost 0 bases, with 14 bases between them. The CDR3 extends over 16 amino acids. The CDR3 DNA sequence: TGTGCCAGCAGTTACGAGATCTGGGCGTCCTCCTACGAGCAGTACTTC. Its protein is CASSYEIWASSYEQYF.

The V gene is TRBV18, the J gene TRBJ2-5; D is perhaps TRBD1 (7 bases). This CDR3 spans 16 amino acids. The germline V gene encodes CDR1 KGHSH and CDR2 LQKENI. Deletions cut 3 bases from V and 4 bases from J, with 18 bases between. CDR3 region: CASSPRGATGTETQYF. The CDR3 DNA reads TGTGCCAGCTCACCGCGGGGCGCGACAGGGACAGAGACCCAGTACTTC.

The chain uses TRBV28 and TRBJ2-7, with TRBD2 as a possible D gene (6 bases). Germline-derived CDR1 and CDR2 are MDHEN and SYDVKM. Trimming left V 5 bases short and J 2 bases short, with 16 bases between. The CDR3 length is 15 residues. The CDR3 bases are TGTGCCAGCAGTCCGCGGGGAGGAGGGACCTACGAGCAGTACTTC. It encodes CASSPRGGGTYEQYF.